This T cell receptor beta chain appears in the sequencing data of a study of T-cell reconstitution after alpha-beta-depleted transplantation in children. Overall study findings and caveats: Diversity and T-cell counts at one year after transplant derived mostly from new T cells.

Unique molecular identifiers were built into the TCRbeta library. TCRdb re-called the PCR reads through MiXCR, storing one row per CDR3 protein. Of more than 200,000 distinct CDR3 sequences listed, roughly 8.3% are singletons. Details on this clonotype: Its antigen is not identified.

Trimming at V came to 4 bases and at J to 5 bases, leaving 9 bases not matched to a gene. The CDR3 has 15 residues. CDR1 and CDR2 (germline): ENHRY, SYGVKD. This sequence joins TRBV10-3 and TRBJ1-2; 8 bases match TRBD1. This TCR derives from a male patient under 10 years old who had a stem cell transplant for acute myeloid leukemia, so the T cells may come from the graft donor. Sequencing used PBMCs, mostly from graft donor cells, obtained 360 days after TCRalphabeta/CD19-depleted stem cell transplant. CDR3 coding DNA: TGTGCCATCAGTGGATCCGGACAGGGCTCTTATGGCTACACCTTC. It yields the protein CAISGSGQGSYGYTF.